This T cell receptor (beta chain) was identified during a study of blood T cell repertoires in COVID-19. Overall study: Material from acute and convalescent COVID-19 was sourced from the United States, Italy and Spain. PBMCs, B-cell-depleted T cells, or T cells provided the cDNA or gDNA that made up the material.

CDR3 length equals 14 residues. V lost 0 bases, J lost 5 bases, and 9 bases lay in between. Looked up from germline, CDR1 is LNHNV and CDR2 is YYDKDF (reference sequence). In the authors' methods: How many nucleated cells were present was estimated from reference gene primer amplification. This table comes from immunoSEQ multiplex PCR, and its TCRdb copy is limited to in-frame clones, with some not included. V and J calls and clone size are copied from that table; D and trimming were computed from the DNA. Found here are about 86,000 clones, 85% to 90% of them singletons; the top ten hold about 1%. This rearrangement joins TRBV15 to TRBJ2-3; tentatively, D is TRBD1 (6 bases). This receptor was obtained from a human donor in a cohort sampled during active COVID-19. The sample was peripheral blood. The CDR3 DNA sequence: TGTGCCACCAGCAGAGATTTAGGGGGAGATACGCAGTATTTT. Its protein is CATSRDLGGDTQYF.